This T cell receptor beta chain was sequenced in a study of Tregs in tolerant kidney transplant recipients. Unstimulated Tregs (CD4+CD25+CD127-) and CD4+CD25- non-Tregs were sorted from PBMCs. Comment on this clone: The antigen is not known.

Study-wide results and limits: Donor-specific Treg expansion exceeded global Treg expansion in tolerant patients, suggesting antigen drive.

Generated by immunoSEQ multiplex PCR, the TCRdb table keeps only in-frame clones and is missing some. The sample records just under 65,000 clones, around 98% being singletons. The material sequenced was Tregs from blood, taken before the transplant. The receptor's source is a human donor who received a combined kidney and bone marrow transplant.

In nucleotides, the CDR3 is TGTGCCAGCAGCTTCTTAACTAGCGGGTCCGGATATACGCAGTATTTT. It codes for CASSFLTSGSGYTQYF. The chain joins TRBV7-2 to TRBJ2-3, with 9 bases identical to TRBD2. This CDR3 comprises 16 residues. Per the germline V gene, CDR1 is SGHTA and CDR2 is FQGNSA. Trimming removed 3 bases from V and 7 bases from J; junction bases left unmatched: 11.